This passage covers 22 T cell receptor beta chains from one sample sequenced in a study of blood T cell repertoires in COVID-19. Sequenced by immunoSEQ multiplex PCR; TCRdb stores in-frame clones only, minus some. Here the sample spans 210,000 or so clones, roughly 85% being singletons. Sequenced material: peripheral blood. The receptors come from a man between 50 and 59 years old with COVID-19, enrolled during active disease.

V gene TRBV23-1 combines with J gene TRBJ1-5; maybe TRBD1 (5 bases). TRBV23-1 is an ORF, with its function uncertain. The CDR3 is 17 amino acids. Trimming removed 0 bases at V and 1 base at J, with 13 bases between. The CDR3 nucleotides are TGCGCCAGCAGTCAATCCACCCGATACAGGAGCAATCAGCCCCAGCATTTT. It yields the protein CASSQSTRYRSNQPQHF.

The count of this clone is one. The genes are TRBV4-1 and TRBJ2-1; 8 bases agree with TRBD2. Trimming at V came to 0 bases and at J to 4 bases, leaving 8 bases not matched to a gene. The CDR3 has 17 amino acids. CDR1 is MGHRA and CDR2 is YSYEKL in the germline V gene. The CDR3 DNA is TGCGCCAGCAGCCAAGATCCTAAGCGGGGGACATACAATGAGCAGTTCTTC. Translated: CASSQDPKRGTYNEQFF.

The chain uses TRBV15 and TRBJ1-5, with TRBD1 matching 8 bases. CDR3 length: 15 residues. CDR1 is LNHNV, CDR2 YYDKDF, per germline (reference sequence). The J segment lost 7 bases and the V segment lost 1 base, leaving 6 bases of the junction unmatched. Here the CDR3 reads CATSRGLDRGQPQHF. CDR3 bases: TGTGCCACCAGCAGAGGCCTTGACAGGGGCCAGCCCCAGCATTTT.

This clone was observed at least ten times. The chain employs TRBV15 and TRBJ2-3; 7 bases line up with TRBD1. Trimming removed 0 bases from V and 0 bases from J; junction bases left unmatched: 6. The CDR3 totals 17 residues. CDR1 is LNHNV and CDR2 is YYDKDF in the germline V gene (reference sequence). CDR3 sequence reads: CATSRDGQASSTDTQYF. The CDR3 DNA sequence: TGTGCCACCAGCAGAGACGGACAGGCTTCTAGCACAGATACGCAGTATTTT.

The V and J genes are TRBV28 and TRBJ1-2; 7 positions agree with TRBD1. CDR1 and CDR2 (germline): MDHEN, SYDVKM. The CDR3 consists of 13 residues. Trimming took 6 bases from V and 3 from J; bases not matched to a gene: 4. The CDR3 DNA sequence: TGTGCCAGCAGCCACAGGGGCGACTATGGCTACACCTTC. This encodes CASSHRGDYGYTF.

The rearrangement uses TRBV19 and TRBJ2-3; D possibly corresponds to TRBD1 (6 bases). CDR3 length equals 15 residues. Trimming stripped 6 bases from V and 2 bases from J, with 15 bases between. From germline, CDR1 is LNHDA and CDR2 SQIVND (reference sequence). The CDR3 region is CASRQQGFSTDTQYF. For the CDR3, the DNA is TGTGCCAGTAGACAGCAGGGGTTTTCCACAGATACGCAGTATTTT.

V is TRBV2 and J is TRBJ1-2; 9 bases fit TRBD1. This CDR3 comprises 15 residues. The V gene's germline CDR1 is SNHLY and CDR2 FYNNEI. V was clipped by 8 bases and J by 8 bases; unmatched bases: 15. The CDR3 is CASSRTGAGSEGYTF. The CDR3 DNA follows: TGTGCCAGCTCACGGACAGGGGCCGGTTCGGAGGGCTACACCTTC. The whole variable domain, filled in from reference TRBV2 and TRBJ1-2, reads EPEVTQTPSHQVTQMGQEVILRCVPISNHLYFYWYRQILGQKVEFLVSFYNNEISEKSEIFDDQFSVERPDGSNFTLKIRSTKLEDSAMYFCASSRTGAGSEGYTFGSGTRLTVV.

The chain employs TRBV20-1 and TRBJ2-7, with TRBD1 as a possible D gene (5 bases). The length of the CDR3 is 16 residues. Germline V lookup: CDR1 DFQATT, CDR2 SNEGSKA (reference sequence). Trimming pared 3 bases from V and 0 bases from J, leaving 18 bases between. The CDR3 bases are TGCAGTGCTAGTGGTTTTTGGGGCTTGTCCTCCTACGAGCAGTACTTC. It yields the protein CSASGFWGLSSYEQYF.

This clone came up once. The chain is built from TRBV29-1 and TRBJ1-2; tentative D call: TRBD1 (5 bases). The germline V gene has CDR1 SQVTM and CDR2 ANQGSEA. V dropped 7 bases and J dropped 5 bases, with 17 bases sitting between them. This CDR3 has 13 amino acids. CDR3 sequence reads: CSARPGTAYGYTF. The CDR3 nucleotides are TGCAGCGCCCGTCCCGGGACTGCGTATGGCTACACCTTC.

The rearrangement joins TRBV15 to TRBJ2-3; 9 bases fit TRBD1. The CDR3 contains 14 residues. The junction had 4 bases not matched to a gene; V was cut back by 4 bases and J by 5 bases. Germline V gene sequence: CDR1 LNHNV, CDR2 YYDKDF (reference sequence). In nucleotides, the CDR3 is TGTGCCACCAGCAAAGGGACAGGGCTAGATACGCAGTATTTT. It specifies CATSKGTGLDTQYF.

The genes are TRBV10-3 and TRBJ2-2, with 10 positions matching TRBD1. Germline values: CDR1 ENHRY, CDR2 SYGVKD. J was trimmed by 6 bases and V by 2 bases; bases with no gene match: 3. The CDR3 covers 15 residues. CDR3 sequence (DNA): TGTGCCATCAGTGAGCGACAGGGGGCATCCGGGGAGCTGTTTTTT. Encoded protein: CAISERQGASGELFF.

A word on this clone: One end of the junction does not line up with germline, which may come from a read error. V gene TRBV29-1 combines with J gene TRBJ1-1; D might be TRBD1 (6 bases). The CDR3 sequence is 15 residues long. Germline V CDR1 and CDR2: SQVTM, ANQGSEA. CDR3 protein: CRVGGAGGFPTEAFF. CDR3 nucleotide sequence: TGCCGCGTTGGGGGGGCGGGGGGGTTCCCCACTGAAGCTTTCTTT.

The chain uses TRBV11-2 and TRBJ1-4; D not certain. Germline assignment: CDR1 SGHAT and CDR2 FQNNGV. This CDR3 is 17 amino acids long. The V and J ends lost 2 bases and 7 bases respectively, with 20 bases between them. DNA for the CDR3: TGTGCCAGCAGCTTATTTCGGGATATGTCGCGACCTGAAAAACTGTTTTTT. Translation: CASSLFRDMSRPEKLFF.

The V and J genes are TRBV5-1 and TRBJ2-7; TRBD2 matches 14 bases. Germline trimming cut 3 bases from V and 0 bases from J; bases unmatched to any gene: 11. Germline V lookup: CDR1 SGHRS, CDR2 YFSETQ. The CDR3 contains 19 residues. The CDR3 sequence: CASSSTGTSGGELSYEQYF. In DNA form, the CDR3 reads TGCGCCAGCAGCTCAACCGGGACTAGCGGGGGCGAGCTCTCCTACGAGCAGTACTTC.

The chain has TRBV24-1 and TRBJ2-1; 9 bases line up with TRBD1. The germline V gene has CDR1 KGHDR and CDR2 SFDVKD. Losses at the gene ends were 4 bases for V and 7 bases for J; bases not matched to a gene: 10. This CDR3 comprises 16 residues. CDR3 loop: CATSELTGGNINEQFF. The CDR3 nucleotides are TGTGCCACCAGTGAGTTGACAGGGGGGAACATTAATGAGCAGTTCTTC.

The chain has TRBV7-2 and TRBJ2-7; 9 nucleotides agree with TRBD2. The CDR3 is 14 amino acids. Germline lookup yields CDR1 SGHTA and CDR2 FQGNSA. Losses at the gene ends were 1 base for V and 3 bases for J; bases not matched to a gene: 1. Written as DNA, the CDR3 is TGTGCCAGCAGCTTAGTGCGGGGGGGCTACGAGCAGTACTTC. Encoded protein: CASSLVRGGYEQYF.

This CDR3 is CASSQGPATTSTDTQYF. CDR3 DNA sequence: TGCGCCAGCAGCCAAGGGCCGGCGACAACTAGCACAGATACGCAGTATTTT. The V gene is TRBV4-3, the J gene TRBJ2-3; D gene unclear. The CDR3 runs to 17 residues. Looked up from germline, CDR1 is LGHNA and CDR2 is YSLEER. V was shortened by 1 base and J by 0 bases, with 14 bases between the two germline ends.

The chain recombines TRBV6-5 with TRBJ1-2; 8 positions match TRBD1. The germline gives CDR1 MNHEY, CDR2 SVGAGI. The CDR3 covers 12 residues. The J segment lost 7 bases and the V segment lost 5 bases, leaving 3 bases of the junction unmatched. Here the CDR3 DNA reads TGTGCCAGCAGTCGACAGGGGCTTGGCTACACCTTC. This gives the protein CASSRQGLGYTF.

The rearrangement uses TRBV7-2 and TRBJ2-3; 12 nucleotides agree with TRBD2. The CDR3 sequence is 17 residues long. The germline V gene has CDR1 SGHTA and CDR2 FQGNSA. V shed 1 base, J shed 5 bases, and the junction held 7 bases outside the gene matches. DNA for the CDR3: TGTGCCAGCAGCTTAGGTCCTAGCGGGGGGGCAGGAGATACGCAGTATTTT. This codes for CASSLGPSGGAGDTQYF.

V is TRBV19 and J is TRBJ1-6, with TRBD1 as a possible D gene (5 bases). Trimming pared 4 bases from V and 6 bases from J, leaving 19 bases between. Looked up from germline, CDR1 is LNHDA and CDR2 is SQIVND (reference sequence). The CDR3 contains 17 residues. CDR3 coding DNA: TGTGCCAGTAGTACCAAAGCGGGGGGAACCTTTAATTCACCCCTCCACTTT. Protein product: CASSTKAGGTFNSPLHF.

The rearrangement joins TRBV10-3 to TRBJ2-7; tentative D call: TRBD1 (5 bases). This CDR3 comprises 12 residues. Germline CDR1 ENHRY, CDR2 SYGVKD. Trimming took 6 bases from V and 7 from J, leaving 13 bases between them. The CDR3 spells CAIRDKDLEQYF. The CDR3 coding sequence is TGTGCCATCAGGGACAAGGACCTAGAGCAGTACTTC.

In DNA, the CDR3 is TGTGCCAGCAGCGTAGAAAGTGGGTCGCGGGATACGCAGTATTTT. Translated: CASSVESGSRDTQYF. The gene calls are TRBV9 and TRBJ2-3; no firm D call. Looked up from germline, CDR1 is SGDLS and CDR2 is YYNGEE. This CDR3 comprises 15 residues. The V and J ends lost 0 bases and 6 bases respectively, with 14 bases between them.